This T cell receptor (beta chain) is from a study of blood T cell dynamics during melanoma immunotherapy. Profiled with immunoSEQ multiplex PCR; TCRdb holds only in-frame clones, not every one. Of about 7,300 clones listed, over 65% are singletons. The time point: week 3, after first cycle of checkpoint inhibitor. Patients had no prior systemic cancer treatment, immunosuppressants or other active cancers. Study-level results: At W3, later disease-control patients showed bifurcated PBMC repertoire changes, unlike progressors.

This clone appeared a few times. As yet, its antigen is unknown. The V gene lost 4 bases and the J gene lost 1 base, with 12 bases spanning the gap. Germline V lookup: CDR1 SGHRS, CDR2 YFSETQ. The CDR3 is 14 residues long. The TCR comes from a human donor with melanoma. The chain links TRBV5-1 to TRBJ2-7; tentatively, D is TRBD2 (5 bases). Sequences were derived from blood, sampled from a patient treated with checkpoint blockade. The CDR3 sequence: CASSVEVSSYEQYF. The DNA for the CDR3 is TGCGCCAGCAGCGTGGAGGTATCTTCCTACGAGCAGTACTTC.